This note documents a single TCR beta chain sequence. CDR3 length equals 13 residues. Per the germline V gene, CDR1 is MDHEN and CDR2 is SYDVKM. The V gene lost 7 bases and the J gene lost 4 bases, with 10 bases spanning the gap. Each CDR3 protein is one row after TCRdb ran MiXCR on the reads. This table has roughly 230,000 distinct CDR3 sequences, 15% to 20% appearing once. These data belong to a study of T cell repertoires in cytomegalovirus infection. The V gene is TRBV28, the J gene TRBJ1-4; weak D call: TRBD1 (5 bases). The material sequenced was CD8+ T cells from PBMCs. This clonotype originated in a human donor in good health (CMV status not recorded). Some clones in this sample may be carry-over from other donors' samples. The CDR3, as DNA: TGTGCCAGCACCCTGGGACTTAATGAAAAACTGTTTTTT. Its protein product is CASTLGLNEKLFF.